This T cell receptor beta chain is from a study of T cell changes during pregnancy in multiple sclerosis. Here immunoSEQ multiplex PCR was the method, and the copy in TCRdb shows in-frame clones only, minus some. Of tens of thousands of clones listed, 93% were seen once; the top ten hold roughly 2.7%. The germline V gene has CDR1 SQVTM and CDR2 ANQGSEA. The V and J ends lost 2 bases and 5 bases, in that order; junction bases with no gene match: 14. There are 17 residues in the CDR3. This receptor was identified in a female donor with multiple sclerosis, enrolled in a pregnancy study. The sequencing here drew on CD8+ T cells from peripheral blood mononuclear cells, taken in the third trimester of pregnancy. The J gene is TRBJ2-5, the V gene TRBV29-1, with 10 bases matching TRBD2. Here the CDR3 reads CSVELASGSIDRETQYF. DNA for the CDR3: TGCAGCGTTGAACTGGCTAGCGGGAGTATAGATAGGGAGACCCAGTACTTC. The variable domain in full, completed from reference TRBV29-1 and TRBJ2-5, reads SAVISQKPSRDICQRGTSLTIQCQVDSQVTMMFWYRQQPGQSLTLIATANQGSEATYESGFVIDKFPISRPNLTFSTLTVSNMSPEDSSIYLCSVELASGSIDRETQYFGPGTRLLVL.